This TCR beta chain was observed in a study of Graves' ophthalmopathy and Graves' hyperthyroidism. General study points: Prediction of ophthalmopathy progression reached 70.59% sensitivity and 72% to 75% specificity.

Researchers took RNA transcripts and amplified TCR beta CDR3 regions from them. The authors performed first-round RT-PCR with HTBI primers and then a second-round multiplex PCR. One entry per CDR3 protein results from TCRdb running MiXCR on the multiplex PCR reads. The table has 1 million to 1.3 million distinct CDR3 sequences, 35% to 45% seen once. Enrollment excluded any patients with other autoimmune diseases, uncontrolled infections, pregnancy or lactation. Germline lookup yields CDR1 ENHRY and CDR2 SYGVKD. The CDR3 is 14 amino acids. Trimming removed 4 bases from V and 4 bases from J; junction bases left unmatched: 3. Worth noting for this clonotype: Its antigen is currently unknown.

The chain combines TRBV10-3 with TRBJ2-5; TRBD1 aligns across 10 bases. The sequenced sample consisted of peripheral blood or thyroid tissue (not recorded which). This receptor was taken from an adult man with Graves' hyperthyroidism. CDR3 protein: CAISGQGATETQYF. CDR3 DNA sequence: TGTGCCATCAGTGGACAGGGGGCAACAGAGACCCAGTACTTC.